The TCR beta chain described here comes from a study of neurological immune-mediated disorders. For the study at large: The multiple sclerosis group of about 35 included around 30 relapsing-remitting and 3 secondary progressive patients.

2 million unsorted PBMCs were stored in RNAlater at -80 °C before RNA extraction. V lost 3 bases and J lost 3, with 3 bases in between. Looked up from germline, CDR1 is MNHEY and CDR2 is SMNVEV (reference sequence). The CDR3 totals 11 residues. In its sample, this clonotype was seen many times. Over 180 million TCR-beta sequences from 15-18 subjects came from every sequencing run. TCRdb re-called the 5' RACE reads with MiXCR, one entry per CDR3 protein. The sample gives roughly 38,000 distinct CDR3 sequences, 2.5% of which show up once; 10% to 15% is in the top ten. The chain carries TRBV27 and TRBJ2-7; D is uncertain. The specimen sequenced was PBMCs. This receptor was taken from a young man with multiple sclerosis. The CDR3 coding sequence is TGTGCCAGCAGTTTCGGCTACGAGCAGTACTTC. Amino acid sequence: CASSFGYEQYF.